A single T cell receptor beta chain is shown here with its context. Its antigen is unknown. The ends were cut back, 5 bases at V and 6 bases at J, with 10 bases in the middle. There are 11 residues in the CDR3. Germline assignment: CDR1 DFQATT and CDR2 SNEGSKA (reference sequence). The sample belongs to a study of T cell responses to AZD1222 COVID-19 vaccine. In the study overall: Samples with a second dose at about 4 or about 12 weeks were pooled together. Study results and caveats: Donors skewed white British and female; clonal diversity was possibly underestimated.

Only in-frame clones appear in the TCRdb table, and some are missing; sequencing was by immunoSEQ multiplex PCR. The table has tens of thousands of clones, roughly 82% seen once. Here the sequenced sample was peripheral blood, taken on day 0 of AZD1222 vaccination. The V gene is TRBV20-1, the J gene TRBJ1-1, with no clear D. The origin of this receptor is an adult in good health. This chain's CDR3 is CSALRTAEAFF. Written as DNA, the CDR3 is TGCAGTGCTCTTCGGACGGCTGAAGCTTTCTTT.